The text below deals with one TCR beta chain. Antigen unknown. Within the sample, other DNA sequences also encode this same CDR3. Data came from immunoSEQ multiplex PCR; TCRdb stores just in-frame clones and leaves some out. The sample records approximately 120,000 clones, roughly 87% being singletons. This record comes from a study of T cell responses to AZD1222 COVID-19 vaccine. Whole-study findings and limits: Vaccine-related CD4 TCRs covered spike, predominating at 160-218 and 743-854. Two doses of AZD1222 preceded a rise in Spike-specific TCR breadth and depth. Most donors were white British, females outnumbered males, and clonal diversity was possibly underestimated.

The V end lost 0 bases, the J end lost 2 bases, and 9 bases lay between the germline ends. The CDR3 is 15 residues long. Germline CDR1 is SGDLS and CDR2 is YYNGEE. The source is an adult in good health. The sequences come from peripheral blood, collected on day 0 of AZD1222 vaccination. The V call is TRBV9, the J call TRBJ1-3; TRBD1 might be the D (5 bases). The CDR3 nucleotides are TGTGCCAGCAGCGTAGGATCGGGGGCTGGAAACACCATATATTTT. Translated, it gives CASSVGSGAGNTIYF. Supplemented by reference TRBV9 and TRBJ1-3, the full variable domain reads DSGVTQTPKHLITATGQRVTLRCSPRSGDLSVYWYQQSLDQGLQFLIQYYNGEERAKGNILERFSAQQFPDLHSELNLSSLELGDSALYFCASSVGSGAGNTIYFGEGSWLTVV.